The clone carrying this TCR beta chain was detected many times. Antigen specificity is unknown. The CDR3 sequence is 15 residues long. Germline CDR1 and CDR2: LGHNA and YNFKEQ. The junction had 5 bases not matched to a gene; V was cut back by 0 bases and J by 8 bases. The data were taken from a study of T-cell memory formation after mild COVID-19. TCRdb itself ran the 5' RACE reads through MiXCR, one entry per CDR3 protein. The sample has approximately 100,000 distinct CDR3 sequences, over 8.5% seen once; the top ten hold around 39%. General study results and limits: The CD4+ clones that contracted clustered mainly within CM and EM, and the CD8+ clones concentrated in EMRA. A subset of responding clones appeared in pre-infection memory, suggesting cross-reactive memory joined. Balance between CD4 and CD8 was seen in clones contracting day 15 to 85, and a CD4+ lean was seen in later expanders.

This receptor was obtained from a man between 18 and 35 years old who had mild COVID-19 (a few samples of this study predate the infection). Cell type and time point are not known. The chain employs TRBV4-2 and TRBJ2-4; 9 nucleotides agree with TRBD2. Sequences were obtained from PBMCs or a T cell subset sorted from them (not recorded which). The CDR3 is CASSQDPSGADIQYF. The DNA of the CDR3 is TGTGCCAGCAGCCAAGACCCTAGCGGGGCTGACATTCAGTACTTC.